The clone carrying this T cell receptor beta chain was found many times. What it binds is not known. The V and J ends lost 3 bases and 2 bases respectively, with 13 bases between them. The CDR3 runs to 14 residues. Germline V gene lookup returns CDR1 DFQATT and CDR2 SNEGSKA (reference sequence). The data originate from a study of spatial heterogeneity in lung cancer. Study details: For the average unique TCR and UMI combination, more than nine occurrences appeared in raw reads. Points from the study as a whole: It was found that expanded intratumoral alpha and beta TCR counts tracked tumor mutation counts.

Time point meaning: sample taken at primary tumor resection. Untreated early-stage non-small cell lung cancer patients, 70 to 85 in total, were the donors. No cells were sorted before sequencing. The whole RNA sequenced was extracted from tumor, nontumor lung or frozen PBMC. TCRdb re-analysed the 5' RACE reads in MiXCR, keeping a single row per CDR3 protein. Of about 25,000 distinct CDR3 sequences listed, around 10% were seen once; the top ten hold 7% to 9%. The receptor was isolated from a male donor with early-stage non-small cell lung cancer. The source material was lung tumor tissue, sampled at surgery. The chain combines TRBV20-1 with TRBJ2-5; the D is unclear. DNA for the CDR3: TGCAGTGCTAGCGTCAGCAGAGCGCAAGAGACCCAGTACTTC. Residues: CSASVSRAQETQYF.